Below are 3 T cell receptor beta chains sequenced from a single sample in a study of vaccination and CD4 T cells after COVID-19. Their specific antigens are unknown. Sample treatment: 10-day PBMC culture with coronavirus spike peptide pools or control peptides (ViraFEST assay). With the Oncomine TCR Beta short-read assay, DNA from cultured CD4+ T cells was sequenced. TCRdb re-called the PCR reads with MiXCR, one entry per CDR3 protein. The table records about 17,000 distinct CDR3 sequences, around 47% of them present only once. The sample consisted of CD4+ T cells from blood, cultured in vitro, taken before SARS-CoV-2 vaccination. Receptor source: a human donor who had recovered from COVID-19.

This clonotype has a handful of counts. The chain employs TRBV20-1 and TRBJ2-1, with D tentatively TRBD1 (6 bases). This CDR3 is 11 amino acids long. The V and J ends lost 6 bases and 8 bases respectively, with 11 bases between them. Germline V lookup: CDR1 DFQATT, CDR2 SNEGSKA (reference sequence). The chain's CDR3 is CSAGHGDEQFF. The CDR3 nucleotides read TGCAGTGCGGGACACGGAGATGAGCAGTTCTTC.

The table lists this clonotype with a few counts. This sequence joins TRBV6-2 or TRBV6-3 and TRBJ1-5, with a possible D match to TRBD1 (6 bases). V lost 6 bases and J 2 bases, leaving 20 bases between the germline ends. Germline CDR1 MNHEY, CDR2 SVGEGT. The CDR3 loop spans 17 amino acids. CDR3: CASSRSGGEGGNQPQHF. The CDR3 DNA reads as TGTGCCAGCAGCCGGTCGGGAGGCGAGGGGGGCAATCAGCCCCAGCATTTT.

The CDR3 DNA is TGTGCCAGCGGGAACAGGGCAGAGACCCAGTACTTC. This encodes CASGNRAETQYF. V gene TRBV6-2 or TRBV6-3 combines with J gene TRBJ2-5; perhaps TRBD1 as D (6 bases). This CDR3 is 12 amino acids long. Per germline, CDR1 MNHEY and CDR2 SVGEGT. Trimming left V 8 bases short and J 4 bases short, with 11 bases between.